This entry describes one TCR beta chain. With 4 bases clipped from V and 7 bases from J, the junction kept 8 bases outside the gene matches. The germline V gene has CDR1 MNHNS and CDR2 SASEGT. This CDR3 has 15 residues. TCRdb keeps only in-frame clones here, not all; method: immunoSEQ multiplex PCR. The table lists some 57,000 clones, 85% to 95% of them singletons. Healthy Finnish infants undergoing corrective surgery for congenital heart defects provided the donor material. This sample was included in a study of human thymus T cells. The chain recombines TRBV6-1 with TRBJ2-7, with 12 bases fitting TRBD2. The sample consisted of blood. The TCR sequence derives from a boy in the first two years of life with a congenital heart defect but otherwise immunologically healthy. This CDR3 is CASSVTSGRTGEQYF. CDR3 bases: TGTGCCAGCAGTGTTACTAGCGGGAGGACCGGGGAGCAGTACTTC.